The 32 T cell receptor beta chains in this list originate from one sample, sequenced in a study of blood T cell repertoires in COVID-19. Measured with immunoSEQ multiplex PCR; TCRdb has only the in-frame clones, and not every one. Of roughly 180,000 clones listed, 76% are singletons. Sequencing used peripheral blood. The receptors here all came from a woman aged 50 to 60 with active or convalescent COVID-19.

The chain uses TRBV30 and TRBJ1-1; D is uncertain. The CDR3 contains 13 residues. The ends were cut back, 4 bases at V and 3 bases at J, with 12 bases in the middle. Germline-derived CDR1 and CDR2 are GTSNPN and SVGIG (reference sequence). The CDR3 loop is CAWKPQAYTEAFF. DNA of the CDR3: TGTGCCTGGAAACCCCAGGCCTACACTGAAGCTTTCTTT.

The chain has TRBV5-1 and TRBJ2-3, with D perhaps matching TRBD2 (6 bases). The V gene's germline CDR1 is SGHRS and CDR2 YFSETQ. This CDR3 is 18 amino acids long. Between the trimmed V and J ends, which lost 0 bases and 5 bases, there was a span of 22 bases. The CDR3 reads CASSLAWISGLFGDTQYF. The CDR3 DNA reads TGCGCCAGCAGCTTGGCCTGGATAAGCGGGCTCTTCGGAGATACGCAGTATTTT. Variable domain in full (rest from reference TRBV5-1 and TRBJ2-3): KAGVTQTPRYLIKTRGQQVTLSCSPISGHRSVSWYQQTPGQGLQFLFEYFSETQRNKGNFPGRFSGRQFSNSRSEMNVSTLELGDSALYLCASSLAWISGLFGDTQYFGPGTRLTVL.

The chain is built from TRBV12-5 and TRBJ1-1, with 7 positions matching TRBD1. Germline V gene sequence: CDR1 LGHNT, CDR2 FRNRAP. The CDR3 runs to 16 residues. The V segment lost 0 bases and the J segment 4 bases; nucleotides outside the gene matches: 8. Here the CDR3 reads CASGLVLTGRITEAFF. CDR3 DNA: TGTGCTAGTGGTTTGGTACTGACAGGGAGGATCACTGAAGCTTTCTTT.

This clone was seen repeatedly, ten times or more. V and J are TRBV28 and TRBJ2-7; weak D call: TRBD2 (5 bases). Germline-derived CDR1 and CDR2 are MDHEN and SYDVKM. The ends were cut back, 2 bases at V and 0 bases at J, with 17 bases in the middle. The CDR3 runs to 17 residues. The CDR3 here is CASSLAGISLSSYEQYF. In DNA, the CDR3 is TGTGCCAGCAGTTTAGCCGGGATCTCTTTGAGCTCCTACGAGCAGTACTTC.

The chain has TRBV19 and TRBJ1-2; a weak D match, TRBD1 (6 bases). V shed 3 bases and J shed 4 bases, with 21 bases lying between them. Per germline, CDR1 LNHDA and CDR2 SQIVND (reference sequence). CDR3 length equals 17 residues. This chain's CDR3 is CASSIGAGDGGSYGYTF. DNA for the CDR3: TGTGCCAGTAGTATCGGCGCGGGGGATGGGGGCAGCTATGGCTACACCTTC.

The V call is TRBV12-5, the J call TRBJ2-1; TRBD2 agrees at 11 bases. Germline CDR1 reads LGHNT; CDR2 reads FRNRAP. J lost 8 bases, V lost 0 bases, and 6 bases had no gene match. CDR3 length: 16 residues. CDR3 sequence (DNA): TGTGCTAGTGGTTTGGTACTTAGCGGGGGGGCCCATGAGCAGTTCTTC. This sequence encodes CASGLVLSGGAHEQFF.

The V and J genes are TRBV6-1 and TRBJ1-2; possibly TRBD1 for D (5 bases). V lost 2 bases to trimming and J lost 8 bases, with 15 bases between them. This CDR3 contains 14 residues. Germline V lookup: CDR1 MNHNS, CDR2 SASEGT. For the CDR3, the DNA is TGTGCCAGCAGTGAAAGTCTTAGGGGAATGGGCTACACCTTC. As protein: CASSESLRGMGYTF.

In this sample, this clone turned up once. The chain uses TRBV28 and TRBJ2-1; 8 bases line up with TRBD1. Trimming removed 2 bases from V and 10 bases from J; junction bases left unmatched: 7. The CDR3 extends over 14 amino acids. Germline assignment: CDR1 MDHEN and CDR2 SYDVKM. CDR3 sequence reads: CASSLGQGAREQFF. Written as DNA, the CDR3 is TGTGCCAGCAGTTTAGGGCAGGGGGCAAGGGAGCAGTTCTTC.

Here the CDR3 DNA reads TGCGCCAGCAGCCAAGATTTAGAGGGCTACACCTTC. Translated: CASSQDLEGYTF. V gene TRBV4-1 combines with J gene TRBJ1-2, with D unresolved. The CDR3 has 12 residues. Trimming took off 0 bases at V and 8 bases at J, with 7 bases between the two ends. CDR1 MGHRA and CDR2 YSYEKL come from the germline V gene.

This chain uses TRBV11-2 with TRBJ2-7, with 10 bases that match TRBD1. The V gene end was trimmed by 6 bases and the J gene end by 7 bases; junction bases not matched to a gene: 12. Per the germline V gene, CDR1 is SGHAT and CDR2 is FQNNGV. This CDR3 comprises 15 residues. The CDR3 spells CASSWTGGQGREQYF. CDR3 in DNA: TGTGCCAGCAGTTGGACCGGGGGACAGGGGAGAGAGCAGTACTTC.

This clone showed up many times. The chain carries TRBV7-3 and TRBJ1-1; no firm D call. V was shortened by 2 bases and J by 0 bases, with 7 bases between the two germline ends. The CDR3 sequence is 14 residues long. From germline, CDR1 is SGHTA and CDR2 FQGTGA. In nucleotides, the CDR3 is TGTGCCAGCAGCTTACAGGTCATGAACACTGAAGCTTTCTTT. This translates into CASSLQVMNTEAFF.

The chain uses TRBV12-3 or TRBV12-4 and TRBJ1-3; no reliable D call. V lost 5 bases, J lost 0 bases, and 2 bases lay in between. The CDR3 loop spans 12 amino acids. This CDR3 is CASSHSGNTIYF. The CDR3 DNA follows: TGTGCCAGCAGTCACTCTGGAAACACCATATATTTT.

This clone has just one count. The CDR3 DNA reads as TGTGCCAGCAGCCCAAGGGGGATTACCTACGAGCAGTACTTC. This translates into CASSPRGITYEQYF. The rearrangement links TRBV3-1 (or the pseudogene TRBV3-2) to TRBJ2-7; maybe TRBD1 (6 bases). Trimming removed 4 bases from V and 2 bases from J, with 12 bases in between. CDR1 is LGHDT, CDR2 YNNKEL, per germline (reference sequence). This CDR3 is built from 14 residues.

This clone was counted a few times. The chain employs TRBV7-2 and TRBJ2-2; 9 bases map to TRBD1. Germline V gives CDR1 SGHTA, CDR2 FQGNSA. The CDR3 has 17 residues. V shed 2 bases, J shed 16 bases, and the junction held 20 bases outside the gene matches. The CDR3 DNA follows: TGTGCCAGCAGCTTATCCCCCACCGGGACAGGGAAACGGGTGCAGTTTTTT. Amino acid sequence: CASSLSPTGTGKRVQFF.

A few counts support this clone. This chain connects TRBV18 to TRBJ2-7; the match to TRBD1 covers 9 bases. Germline-derived CDR1 and CDR2 are KGHSH and LQKENI. J lost 5 bases, V lost 3 bases, and 5 bases had no gene match. This CDR3 spans 14 amino acids. As DNA, the CDR3 is TGTGCCAGCTCACCGACAGGGGGAATCCACGAGCAGTACTTC. It translates to CASSPTGGIHEQYF.

This clone was detected only a few times. The CDR3 DNA reads TGTGCCAGCTCACGTGGACAAGGCCACGGGGAGCTGTTTTTT. Encoded protein: CASSRGQGHGELFF. This chain links TRBV18 with TRBJ2-2; maybe TRBD1 (5 bases). This CDR3 is built from 14 residues. The V gene lost 4 bases and the J gene lost 7 bases, with 13 bases spanning the gap. Per the germline V gene, CDR1 is KGHSH and CDR2 is LQKENI.

This clone showed up just once. The V gene is TRBV19, the J gene TRBJ2-7, with D maybe TRBD1 (6 bases). Germline V gene data show CDR1 as LNHDA and CDR2 as SQIVND (reference sequence). CDR3 length: 13 amino acids. V shed 4 bases and J shed 2 bases, with 9 bases lying between them. The CDR3 DNA is TGTGCCAGTAGTACCCAGGGGCCCTACGAGCAGTACTTC. It specifies CASSTQGPYEQYF. Full variable domain (outside the CDR3, taken from reference TRBV19 and TRBJ2-7): DGGITQSPKYLFRKEGQNVTLSCEQNLNHDAMYWYRQDPGQGLRLIYYSQIVNDFQKGDIAEGYSVSREKKESFPLTVTSAQKNPTAFYLCASSTQGPYEQYFGPGTRLTVT.

The J gene is TRBJ1-2, the V gene TRBV6-2 or TRBV6-3; D may be TRBD1 (6 bases). The CDR3 has 12 residues. Looked up from germline, CDR1 is MNHEY and CDR2 is SVGEGT. V lost 5 bases and J lost 6, with 10 bases in between. The CDR3 loop reads CASSQRTDGYTF. For the CDR3, the DNA is TGTGCCAGCAGTCAAAGGACAGATGGCTACACCTTC.

The chain links TRBV6-2 or TRBV6-3 to TRBJ1-2; D gene unclear. CDR1 is MNHEY, CDR2 SVGEGT, per germline. The CDR3 is 13 residues long. V was shortened by 3 bases and J by 3 bases, with 8 bases between the two germline ends. CDR3 protein: CASSYQGDYGYTF. The CDR3 DNA reads TGTGCCAGCAGTTATCAAGGAGACTATGGCTACACCTTC.

V and J are TRBV19 and TRBJ2-7, with a weak D call TRBD2 (6 bases). Germline V gene data show CDR1 as LNHDA and CDR2 as SQIVND (reference sequence). The CDR3 is made up of 16 amino acids. V was shortened by 9 bases and J by 2 bases, with 23 bases between the two germline ends. CDR3 in amino acids: CARRAGRVWETYEQYF. The CDR3 region has the DNA TGTGCCAGGAGGGCGGGGAGAGTCTGGGAGACCTACGAGCAGTACTTC.

The chain employs TRBV27 and TRBJ1-6; 8 nucleotides agree with TRBD1. CDR1 and CDR2 (germline): MNHEY, SMNVEV (reference sequence). This CDR3 has 16 amino acids. V was pared by 9 bases and J by 7 bases, with 14 bases of the junction left unmatched. The DNA of the CDR3 is TGTGCCAGTAGATCCGCCGGGACAGGAATGAATTCACCCCTCCACTTT. Its translation is CASRSAGTGMNSPLHF.

This clone was seen only once. The chain is built from TRBV9 and TRBJ1-1; weak D call: TRBD1 (5 bases). This CDR3 is 15 amino acids long. The V end was cut by 0 bases, the J end by 0 bases, with 9 bases between. Germline values: CDR1 SGDLS, CDR2 YYNGEE. The CDR3 protein is CASSVVMGLNTEAFF. The CDR3 nucleotides read TGTGCCAGCAGCGTAGTAATGGGGCTGAACACTGAAGCTTTCTTT.

The chain joins TRBV28 to TRBJ1-2; TRBD1 matches at 8 bases. V trimming: 10 bases; J trimming: 3 bases; junction bases outside the gene matches: 10. This CDR3 region has 14 residues. Germline V gives CDR1 MDHEN, CDR2 SYDVKM. DNA for the CDR3: TGTGCCACCACCTCGACAGGGGAGGACTATGGCTACACCTTC. It is translated as CATTSTGEDYGYTF.

This sequence joins TRBV28 and TRBJ2-5; 13 bases fit TRBD2. The V gene's germline CDR1 is MDHEN and CDR2 SYDVKM. The CDR3 totals 17 residues. J was trimmed by 1 base and V by 3 bases; bases with no gene match: 5. The CDR3 DNA reads as TGTGCCAGCAGTTTGGGGGGACTAGCGGGACTCCAAGAGACCCAGTACTTC. Protein product: CASSLGGLAGLQETQYF.

This chain uses TRBV5-1 with TRBJ2-5, with D uncertain. V gave up 3 bases and J gave up 1 base, with 10 bases separating them. The CDR3 runs 14 residues. Per germline, CDR1 SGHRS and CDR2 YFSETQ. In DNA, the CDR3 is TGCGCCAGCAGCTCCTCGACGGGCCAAGAGACCCAGTACTTC. It encodes CASSSSTGQETQYF. The whole variable domain, remainder taken from reference TRBV5-1 and TRBJ2-5, is KAGVTQTPRYLIKTRGQQVTLSCSPISGHRSVSWYQQTPGQGLQFLFEYFSETQRNKGNFPGRFSGRQFSNSRSEMNVSTLELGDSALYLCASSSSTGQETQYFGPGTRLLVL.

V usage is TRBV19 and J usage is TRBJ2-5; a weak D match, TRBD2 (6 bases). V was trimmed by 6 bases and J by 5 bases, leaving 25 bases between them. CDR1 is LNHDA and CDR2 is SQIVND in the germline V gene (reference sequence). The CDR3 runs 17 residues. CDR3 protein: CASSPTGVRVLRETQYF. The CDR3 bases are TGTGCCAGTAGCCCCACGGGGGTCAGGGTCTTAAGGGAGACCCAGTACTTC.

The chain employs TRBV4-1 and TRBJ2-3; 8 nucleotides match TRBD2. Germline values: CDR1 MGHRA, CDR2 YSYEKL. The CDR3 consists of 16 residues. The junction had 8 bases not matched to a gene; V was cut back by 4 bases and J by 2 bases. The CDR3 nucleotides are TGCGCCAGCAGCCTCTTAGCGGGGCCCTACACAGATACGCAGTATTTT. Translated, it gives CASSLLAGPYTDTQYF.

This chain links TRBV5-1 with TRBJ2-2; unclear D gene. Between the trimmed V and J ends, which lost 4 bases and 0 bases, there was a span of 4 bases. The CDR3 is made up of 13 amino acids. The germline CDR1 and CDR2 sequences are SGHRS and YFSETQ. The CDR3: CASSPANTGELFF. The CDR3 nucleotides are TGCGCCAGCAGCCCGGCGAACACCGGGGAGCTGTTTTTT.

V usage is TRBV19 and J usage is TRBJ1-5, with 12 bases fitting TRBD1. CDR3 length equals 16 residues. The ends lost 5 bases at V and 3 bases at J; junction bases unmatched: 5. The V gene's germline CDR1 is LNHDA and CDR2 SQIVND (reference sequence). The CDR3 nucleotides read TGTGCCAGTAGTGAGGGGACAGGGGGCCTCAATCAGCCCCAGCATTTT. As protein: CASSEGTGGLNQPQHF.

A note on this clone: Different DNA sequences within this sample yield the same CDR3. The V and J genes are TRBV3-1 (or the pseudogene TRBV3-2) and TRBJ1-1; D is ambiguous. The CDR3 loop spans 14 amino acids. Germline V gene sequence: CDR1 LGHDT, CDR2 YNNKEL (reference sequence). The V end was cut by 1 base, the J end by 1 base, with 7 bases between. CDR3 region: CASSQVAANTEAFF. The CDR3 DNA is TGTGCCAGCAGCCAAGTAGCAGCGAACACTGAAGCTTTCTTT.

CDR3 DNA: TGCGCCAGCAGCCCCCAGGGATCTGGAAACACCATATATTTT. Its translation: CASSPQGSGNTIYF. J is TRBJ1-3 and V is TRBV5-1; tentatively, D is TRBD1 (5 bases). This CDR3 has 14 residues. CDR1 is SGHRS and CDR2 is YFSETQ in the germline V gene. Trimming removed 4 bases from V and 1 base from J, with 9 bases in between.

The rearrangement joins TRBV9 to TRBJ1-2; D is perhaps TRBD1 (6 bases). The V and J ends lost 3 bases and 4 bases respectively, with 16 bases between them. The germline V gene has CDR1 SGDLS and CDR2 YYNGEE. The CDR3 contains 15 residues. The CDR3 nucleotides are TGTGCCAGCAGCGCAAGAAAGGGGGGGAGCTATGGCTACACCTTC. Translation: CASSARKGGSYGYTF.